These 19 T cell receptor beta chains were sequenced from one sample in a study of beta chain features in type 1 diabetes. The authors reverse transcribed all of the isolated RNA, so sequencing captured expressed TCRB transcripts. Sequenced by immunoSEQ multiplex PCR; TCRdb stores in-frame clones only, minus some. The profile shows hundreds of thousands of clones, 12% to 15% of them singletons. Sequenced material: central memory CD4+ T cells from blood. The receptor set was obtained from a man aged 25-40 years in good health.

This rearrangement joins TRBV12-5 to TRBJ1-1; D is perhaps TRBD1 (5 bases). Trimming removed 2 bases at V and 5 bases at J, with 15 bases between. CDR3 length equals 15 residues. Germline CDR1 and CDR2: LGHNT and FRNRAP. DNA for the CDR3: TGTGCTAGTGGTTTGTCGGGGTCAGGGAATACTGAAGCTTTCTTT. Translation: CASGLSGSGNTEAFF.

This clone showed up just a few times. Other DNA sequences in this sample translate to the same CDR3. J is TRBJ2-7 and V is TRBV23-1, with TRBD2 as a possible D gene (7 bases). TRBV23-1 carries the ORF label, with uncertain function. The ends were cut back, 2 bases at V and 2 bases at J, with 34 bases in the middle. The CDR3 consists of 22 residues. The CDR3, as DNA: TGCGCCAGCAGTCAACCAGACGGGCACCGGGACCAAGGGGGGGACTCAACCTACGAGCAGTACGTC. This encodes CASSQPDGHRDQGGDSTYEQYV.

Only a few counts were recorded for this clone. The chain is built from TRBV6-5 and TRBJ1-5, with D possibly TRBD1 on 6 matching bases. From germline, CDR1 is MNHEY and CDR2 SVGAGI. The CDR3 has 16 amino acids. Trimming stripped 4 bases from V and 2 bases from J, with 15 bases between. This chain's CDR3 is CASSLAGGGGNQPQHF. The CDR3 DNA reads TGTGCCAGCAGTTTGGCTGGGGGCGGTGGCAATCAGCCCCAGCATTTT.

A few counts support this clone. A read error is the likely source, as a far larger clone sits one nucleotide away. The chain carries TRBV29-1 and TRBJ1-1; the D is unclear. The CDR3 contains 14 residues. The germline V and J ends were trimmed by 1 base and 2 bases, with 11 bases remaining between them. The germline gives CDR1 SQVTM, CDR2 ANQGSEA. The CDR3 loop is CSVEGSASNTEAFF. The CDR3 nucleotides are TGCAGCGTTGAAGGATCCGCCAGTAACACTGAAGCTTTCTTT.

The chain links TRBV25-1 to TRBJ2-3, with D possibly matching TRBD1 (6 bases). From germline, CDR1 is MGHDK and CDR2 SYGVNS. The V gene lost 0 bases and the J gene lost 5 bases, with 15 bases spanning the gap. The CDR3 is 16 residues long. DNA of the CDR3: TGTGCCAGCAGTGAATATCGGGGACACCATGGAGATACGCAGTATTTT. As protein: CASSEYRGHHGDTQYF.

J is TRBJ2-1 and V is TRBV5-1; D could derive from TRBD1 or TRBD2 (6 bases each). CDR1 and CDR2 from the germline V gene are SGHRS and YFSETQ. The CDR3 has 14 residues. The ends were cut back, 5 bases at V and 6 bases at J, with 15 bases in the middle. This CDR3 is CASRLRGAGNEQFF. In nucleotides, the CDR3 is TGCGCCAGCAGGTTGAGGGGGGCAGGCAATGAGCAGTTCTTC.

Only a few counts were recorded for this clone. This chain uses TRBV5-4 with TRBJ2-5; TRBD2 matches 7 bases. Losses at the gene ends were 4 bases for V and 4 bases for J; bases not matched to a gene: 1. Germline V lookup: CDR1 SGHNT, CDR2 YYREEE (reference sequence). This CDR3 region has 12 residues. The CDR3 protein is CASSGRGETQYF. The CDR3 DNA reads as TGTGCCAGCAGCGGGAGGGGAGAGACCCAGTACTTC.

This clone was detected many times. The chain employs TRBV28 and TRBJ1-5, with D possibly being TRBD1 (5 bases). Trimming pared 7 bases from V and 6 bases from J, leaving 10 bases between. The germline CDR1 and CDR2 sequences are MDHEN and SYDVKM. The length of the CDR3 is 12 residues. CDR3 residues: CASNGRAQPQHF. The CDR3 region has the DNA TGTGCCAGCAATGGCAGGGCTCAGCCCCAGCATTTT.

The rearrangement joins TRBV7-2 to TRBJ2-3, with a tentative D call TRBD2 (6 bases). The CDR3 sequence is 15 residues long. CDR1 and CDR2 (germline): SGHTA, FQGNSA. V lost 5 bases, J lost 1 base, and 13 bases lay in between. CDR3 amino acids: CASSPTGTRTDTQYF. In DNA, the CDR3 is TGTGCCAGCAGCCCTACCGGGACTCGCACAGATACGCAGTATTTT.

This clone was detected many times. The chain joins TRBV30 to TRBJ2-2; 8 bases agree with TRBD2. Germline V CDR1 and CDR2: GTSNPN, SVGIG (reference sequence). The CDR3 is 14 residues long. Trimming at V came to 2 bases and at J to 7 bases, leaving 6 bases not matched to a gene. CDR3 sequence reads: CAWSRTSLGGELFF. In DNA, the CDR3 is TGTGCCTGGAGTCGGACTAGCTTGGGCGGGGAGCTGTTTTTT.

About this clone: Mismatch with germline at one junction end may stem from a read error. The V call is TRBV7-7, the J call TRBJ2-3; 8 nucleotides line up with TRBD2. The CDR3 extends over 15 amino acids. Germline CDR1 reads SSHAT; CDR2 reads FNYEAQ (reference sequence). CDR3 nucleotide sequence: TGTGCTAGCAGTCCGGGGAGCGGGAGTTTGGATACGCAGTATTTT. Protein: CASSPGSGSLDTQYF. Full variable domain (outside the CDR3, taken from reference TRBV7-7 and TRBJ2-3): GAGVSQSPRYKVTKRGQDVTLRCDPISSHATLYWYQQALGQGPEFLTYFNYEAQPDKSGLPSDRFSAERPEGSISTLTIQRTEQRDSAMYRCASSPGSGSLDTQYFGPGTRLTVL.

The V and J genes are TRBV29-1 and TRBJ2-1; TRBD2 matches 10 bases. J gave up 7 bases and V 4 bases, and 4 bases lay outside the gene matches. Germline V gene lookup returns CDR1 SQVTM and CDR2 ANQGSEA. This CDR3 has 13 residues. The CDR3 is CSVVLAGRNEQFF. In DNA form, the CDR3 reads TGCAGCGTTGTACTAGCGGGGAGGAATGAGCAGTTCTTC.

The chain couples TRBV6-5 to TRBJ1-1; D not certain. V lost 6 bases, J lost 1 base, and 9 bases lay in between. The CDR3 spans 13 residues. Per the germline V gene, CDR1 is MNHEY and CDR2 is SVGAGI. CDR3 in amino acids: CASRTNRNTEAFF. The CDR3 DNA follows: TGTGCCAGCAGGACTAACAGGAACACTGAAGCTTTCTTT.

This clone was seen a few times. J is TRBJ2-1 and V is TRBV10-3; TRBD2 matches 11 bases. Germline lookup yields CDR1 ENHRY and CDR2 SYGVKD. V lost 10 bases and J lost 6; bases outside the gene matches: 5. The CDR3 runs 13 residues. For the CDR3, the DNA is TGTGCCAGCAAGACTAGCGGGGCCAATGAGCAGTTCTTC. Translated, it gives CASKTSGANEQFF.

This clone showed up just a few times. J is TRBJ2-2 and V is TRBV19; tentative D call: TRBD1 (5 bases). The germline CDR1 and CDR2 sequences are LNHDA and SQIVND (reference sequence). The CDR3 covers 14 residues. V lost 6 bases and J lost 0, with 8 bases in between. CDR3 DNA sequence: TGTGCCAGTAGGACAGAGACGAACACCGGGGAGCTGTTTTTT. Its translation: CASRTETNTGELFF.

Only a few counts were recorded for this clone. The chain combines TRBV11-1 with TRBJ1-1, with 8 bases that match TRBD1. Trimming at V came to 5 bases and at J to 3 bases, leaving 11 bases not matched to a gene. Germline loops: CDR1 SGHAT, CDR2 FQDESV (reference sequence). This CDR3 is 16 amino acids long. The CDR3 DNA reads TGTGCCAGCAGCCCCCGACAGGGGAGGAGGGACACTGAAGCTTTCTTT. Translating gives CASSPRQGRRDTEAFF.

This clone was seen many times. The CDR3 bases are TGTGCCAGCAGCTCCGACTTAAGGGCCCAGTACTTC. Translating it yields CASSSDLRAQYF. The chain links TRBV11-2 to TRBJ2-5; D unresolved. CDR1 is SGHAT, CDR2 FQNNGV, per germline. V gave up 4 bases and J gave up 9 bases, with 12 bases separating them. There are 12 residues in the CDR3. Using reference TRBV11-2 and TRBJ2-5 for the parts outside the CDR3, the full variable domain is EAGVAQSPRYKIIEKRQSVAFWCNPISGHATLYWYQQILGQGPKLLIQFQNNGVVDDSQLPKDRFSAERLKGVDSTLKIQPAKLEDSAVYLCASSSDLRAQYFGPGTRLLVL.

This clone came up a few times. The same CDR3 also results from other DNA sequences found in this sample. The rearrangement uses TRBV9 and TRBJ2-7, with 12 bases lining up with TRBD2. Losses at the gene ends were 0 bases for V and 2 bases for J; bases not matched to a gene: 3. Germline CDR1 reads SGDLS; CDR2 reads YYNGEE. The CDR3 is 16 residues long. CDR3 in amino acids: CASSVGPSGGAYEQYF. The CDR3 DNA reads TGTGCCAGCAGCGTAGGTCCTAGCGGGGGGGCCTACGAGCAGTACTTC. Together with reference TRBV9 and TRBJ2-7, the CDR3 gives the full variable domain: DSGVTQTPKHLITATGQRVTLRCSPRSGDLSVYWYQQSLDQGLQFLIQYYNGEERAKGNILERFSAQQFPDLHSELNLSSLELGDSALYFCASSVGPSGGAYEQYFGPGTRLTVT.

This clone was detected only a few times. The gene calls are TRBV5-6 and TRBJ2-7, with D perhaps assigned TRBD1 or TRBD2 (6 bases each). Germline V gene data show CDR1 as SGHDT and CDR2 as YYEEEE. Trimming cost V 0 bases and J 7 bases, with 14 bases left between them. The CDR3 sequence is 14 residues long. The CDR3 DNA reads TGTGCCAGCAGCTTGGTGTCAGGGGCGGGAGAGCAGTACTTC. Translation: CASSLVSGAGEQYF. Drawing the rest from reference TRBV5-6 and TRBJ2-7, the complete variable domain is DAGVTQSPTHLIKTRGQQVTLRCSPKSGHDTVSWYQQALGQGPQFIFQYYEEEERQRGNFPDRFSGHQFPNYSSELNVNALLLGDSALYLCASSLVSGAGEQYFGPGTRLTVT.